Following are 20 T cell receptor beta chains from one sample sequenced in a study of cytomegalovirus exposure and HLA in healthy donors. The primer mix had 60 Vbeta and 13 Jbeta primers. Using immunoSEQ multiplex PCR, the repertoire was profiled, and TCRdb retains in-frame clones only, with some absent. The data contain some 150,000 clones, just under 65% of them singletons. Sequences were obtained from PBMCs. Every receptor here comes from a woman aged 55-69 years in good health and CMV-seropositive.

Here the CDR3 DNA reads TGTGCCAGCAGCCCCTTACCCAGGACTAGCGGGTCTAGCACAGATACGCAGTATTTT. This translates into CASSPLPRTSGSSTDTQYF. The gene calls are TRBV5-6 and TRBJ2-3; 11 bases match TRBD2. CDR3 length: 19 amino acids. Germline V gene data show CDR1 as SGHDT and CDR2 as YYEEEE. The V segment lost 4 bases and the J segment 0 bases; nucleotides outside the gene matches: 13.

The CDR3 DNA follows: TGTGCCAGCAGTGGCCGGACTAGCGGATTCACAGATACGCAGTATTTT. Translating gives CASSGRTSGFTDTQYF. The chain is built from TRBV25-1 and TRBJ2-3, with 10 bases that match TRBD2. Losses at the gene ends were 4 bases for V and 2 bases for J; bases not matched to a gene: 6. The CDR3 has 16 amino acids. Germline V lookup: CDR1 MGHDK, CDR2 SYGVNS. The entire variable domain, with the rest obtained from reference TRBV25-1 and TRBJ2-3, is as follows: EADIYQTPRYLVIGTGKKITLECSQTMGHDKMYWYQQDPGMELHLIHYSYGVNSTEKGDLSSESTVSRIRTEHFPLTLESARPSHTSQYLCASSGRTSGFTDTQYFGPGTRLTVL.

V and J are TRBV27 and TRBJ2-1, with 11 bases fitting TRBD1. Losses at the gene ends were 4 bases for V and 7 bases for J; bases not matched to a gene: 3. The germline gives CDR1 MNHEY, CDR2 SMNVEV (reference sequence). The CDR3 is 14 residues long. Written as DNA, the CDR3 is TGTGCCAGCAGTTCATGGGACAGGGGGAATGAGCAGTTCTTC. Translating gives CASSSWDRGNEQFF.

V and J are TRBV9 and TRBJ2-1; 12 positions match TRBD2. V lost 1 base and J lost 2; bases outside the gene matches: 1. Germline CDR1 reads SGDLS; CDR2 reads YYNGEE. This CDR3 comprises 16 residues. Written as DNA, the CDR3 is TGTGCCAGCAGCGTACTAGCGGGAGGGGCCTACAATGAGCAGTTCTTC. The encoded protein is CASSVLAGGAYNEQFF.

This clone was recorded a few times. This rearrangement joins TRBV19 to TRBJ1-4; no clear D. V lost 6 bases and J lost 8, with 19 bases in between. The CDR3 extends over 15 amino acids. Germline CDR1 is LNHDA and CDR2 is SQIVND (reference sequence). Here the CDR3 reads CASSYRGTQVEKLFF. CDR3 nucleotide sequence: TGTGCCAGTAGCTACCGCGGAACACAAGTAGAAAAACTGTTTTTT.

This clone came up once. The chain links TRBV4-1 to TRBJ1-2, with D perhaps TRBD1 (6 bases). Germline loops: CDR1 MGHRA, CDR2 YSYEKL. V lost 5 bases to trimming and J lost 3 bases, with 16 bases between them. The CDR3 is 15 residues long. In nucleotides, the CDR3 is TGCGCCAGCAGCAAAGGGGGGCAGGGACACTATGGCTACACCTTC. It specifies CASSKGGQGHYGYTF.

The CDR3 nucleotides read TGTGCCAGCAGCCACCTGGGAGCGGGAGTTGATGAGCAGTTCTTC. Amino acids: CASSHLGAGVDEQFF. The rearrangement joins TRBV6-6 to TRBJ2-1; TRBD2 aligns across 8 bases. The CDR3 sequence is 15 residues long. The V and J ends lost 6 bases and 8 bases, in that order; junction bases with no gene match: 12. Germline V gives CDR1 MNHNY, CDR2 SVGAGI (reference sequence).

The CDR3: CSVASSSYEQYF. In DNA form, the CDR3 reads TGCAGCGTTGCTTCTAGCTCGTACGAGCAGTACTTC. J is TRBJ2-7 and V is TRBV29-1, with D possibly being TRBD2 (5 bases). Trimming stripped 4 bases from V and 4 bases from J, with 11 bases between. Germline CDR1 is SQVTM and CDR2 is ANQGSEA. The CDR3 is made up of 12 amino acids.

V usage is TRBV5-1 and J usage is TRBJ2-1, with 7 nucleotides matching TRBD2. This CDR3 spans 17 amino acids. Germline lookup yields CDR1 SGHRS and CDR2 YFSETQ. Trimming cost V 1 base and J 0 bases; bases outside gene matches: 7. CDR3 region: CASSLRAGVSSYNEQFF. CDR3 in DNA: TGCGCCAGCAGCTTGAGGGCGGGGGTGAGCTCCTACAATGAGCAGTTCTTC.

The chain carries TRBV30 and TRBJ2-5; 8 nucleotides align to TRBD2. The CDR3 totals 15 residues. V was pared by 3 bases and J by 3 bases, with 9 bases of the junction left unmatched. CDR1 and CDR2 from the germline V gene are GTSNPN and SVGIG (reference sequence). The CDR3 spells CAWRDTLADKETQYF. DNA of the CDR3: TGTGCCTGGAGGGACACACTAGCGGACAAAGAGACCCAGTACTTC.

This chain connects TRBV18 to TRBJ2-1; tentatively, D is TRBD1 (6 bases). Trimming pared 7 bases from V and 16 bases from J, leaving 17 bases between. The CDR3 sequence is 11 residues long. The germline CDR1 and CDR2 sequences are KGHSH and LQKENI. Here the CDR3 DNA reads TGTGCCAGCTTTTACGGACAGTTGATATTCTTC. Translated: CASFYGQLIFF.

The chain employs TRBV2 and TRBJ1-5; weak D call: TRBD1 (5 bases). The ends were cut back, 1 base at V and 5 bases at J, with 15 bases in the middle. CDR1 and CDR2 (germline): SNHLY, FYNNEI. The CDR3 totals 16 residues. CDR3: CASSEEVPGRDQPQHF. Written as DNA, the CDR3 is TGTGCCAGCAGTGAAGAGGTCCCAGGGAGGGATCAGCCCCAGCATTTT.

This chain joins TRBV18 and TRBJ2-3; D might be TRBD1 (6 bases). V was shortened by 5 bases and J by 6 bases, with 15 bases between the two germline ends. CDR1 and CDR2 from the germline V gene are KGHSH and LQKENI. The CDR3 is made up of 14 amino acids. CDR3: CASSDGQRPDTQYF. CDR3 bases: TGTGCCAGCTCAGATGGACAGCGCCCGGATACGCAGTATTTT. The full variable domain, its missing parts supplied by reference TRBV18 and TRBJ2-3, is NAGVMQNPRHLVRRRGQEARLRCSPMKGHSHVYWYRQLPEEGLKFMVYLQKENIIDESGMPKERFSAEFPKEGPSILRIQQVVRGDSAAYFCASSDGQRPDTQYFGPGTRLTVL.

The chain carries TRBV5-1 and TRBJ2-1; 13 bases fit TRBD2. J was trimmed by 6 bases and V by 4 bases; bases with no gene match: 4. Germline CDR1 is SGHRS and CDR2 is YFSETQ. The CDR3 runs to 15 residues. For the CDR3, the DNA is TGCGCCAGCAGCCGCGGGACTAGCGGGGTCAATGAGCAGTTCTTC. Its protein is CASSRGTSGVNEQFF.

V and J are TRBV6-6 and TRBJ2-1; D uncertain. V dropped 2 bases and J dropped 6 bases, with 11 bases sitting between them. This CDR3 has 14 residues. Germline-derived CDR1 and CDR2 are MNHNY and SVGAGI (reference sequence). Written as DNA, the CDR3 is TGTGCCAGCAGTTACGGCCGCCCTGGCAATGAGCAGTTCTTC. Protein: CASSYGRPGNEQFF.

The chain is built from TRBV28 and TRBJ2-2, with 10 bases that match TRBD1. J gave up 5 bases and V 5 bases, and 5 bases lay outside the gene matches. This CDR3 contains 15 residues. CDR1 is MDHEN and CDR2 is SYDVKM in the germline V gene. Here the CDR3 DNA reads TGTGCCAGCAGTCCGGGACAGGGGTATACCGGGGAGCTGTTTTTT. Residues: CASSPGQGYTGELFF.

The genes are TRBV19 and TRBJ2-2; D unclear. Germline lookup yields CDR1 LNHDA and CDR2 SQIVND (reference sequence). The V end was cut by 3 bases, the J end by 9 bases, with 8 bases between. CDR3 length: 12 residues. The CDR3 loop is CASSIIPRELFF. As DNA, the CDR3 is TGTGCCAGTAGTATCATCCCCCGGGAGCTGTTTTTT.

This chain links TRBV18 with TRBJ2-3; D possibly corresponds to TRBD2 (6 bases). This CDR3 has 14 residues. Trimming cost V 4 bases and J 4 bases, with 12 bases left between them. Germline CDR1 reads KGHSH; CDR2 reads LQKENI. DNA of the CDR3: TGTGCCAGCTCACTACCGGGAGCTGCAGATACGCAGTATTTT. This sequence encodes CASSLPGAADTQYF.

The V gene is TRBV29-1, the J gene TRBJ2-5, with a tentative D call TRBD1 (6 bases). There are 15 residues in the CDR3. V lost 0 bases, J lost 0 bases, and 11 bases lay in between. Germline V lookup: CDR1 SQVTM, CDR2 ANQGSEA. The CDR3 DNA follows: TGCAGCGTTGAAGATTGGGGGCGGGACCAAGAGACCCAGTACTTC. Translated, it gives CSVEDWGRDQETQYF.

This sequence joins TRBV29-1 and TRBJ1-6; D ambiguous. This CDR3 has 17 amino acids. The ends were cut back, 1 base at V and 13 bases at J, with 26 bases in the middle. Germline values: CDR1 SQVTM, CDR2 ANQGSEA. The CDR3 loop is CSVEGERLTRVVSPLHF. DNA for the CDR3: TGCAGCGTTGAAGGGGAAAGACTAACTAGGGTCGTATCGCCCCTCCACTTT.